The T cell receptor (beta chain) described here comes from a study of CD8 T cells in Susac syndrome. Study-level findings and limits: The CD4+ T cell repertoires of Susac syndrome were found to show no clonal expansion.

Of note for this clonotype: No antigen is known for it.

When the RNA was reverse transcribed, random hexamers were used with an input of roughly 0.5 to 1 ug. MiXCR, run by TCRdb on the immunoSEQ multiplex PCR reads, gives a single entry per CDR3 protein. Among roughly 250,000 distinct CDR3 sequences, about 96% were seen once, and the ten largest hold around 0.093%. Peripheral blood CD8+ and CD4+ T cells were profiled by TCR beta sequencing. The CD8+ and CD4+ T cells were negatively isolated, with the TEMRA cells enriched by FACS. Per the germline V gene, CDR1 is LGHDT and CDR2 is YNNKEL (reference sequence). The CDR3 is made up of 13 amino acids. V was clipped by 1 base and J by 11 bases; unmatched bases: 5.

The chain combines TRBV3-1 with TRBJ2-1; 7 bases are a match to TRBD2. This TCR was recovered from a human donor with Susac syndrome. The specimen was CD4+ T cells from PBMCs. The CDR3 DNA reads as TGTGCCAGCAGCCAAGCTCCGGGACTACAGCAGTTCTTC. Translation: CASSQAPGLQQFF.